The T cell receptor (beta chain) under discussion was sequenced for a study of T cell changes during pregnancy in multiple sclerosis. Trimming stripped 9 bases from V and 0 bases from J, with 17 bases between. The CDR3 spans 15 residues. In germline, CDR1 is MGHDK, CDR2 SYGVNS. Profiling relied on immunoSEQ multiplex PCR, and the TCRdb table lists in-frame clones only, not all of them. This table has 90,000 to 95,000 clones, approximately 90% appearing once. The clonotype comes from a female donor with multiple sclerosis, enrolled in a pregnancy study. The chain recombines TRBV25-1 with TRBJ1-1; perhaps TRBD1 as D (6 bases). Sequencing used peripheral blood, obtained before pregnancy. CDR3 amino acids: CARLIWGPMNTEAFF. The CDR3 nucleotides are TGTGCCAGGCTAATCTGGGGGCCCATGAACACTGAAGCTTTCTTT.